This is a list of T cell receptor beta chains from one sample in a study of T cell responses to AZD1222 COVID-19 vaccine. Clones were sequenced by immunoSEQ multiplex PCR, and TCRdb holds only the in-frame ones, with some missing. This table holds roughly 99,000 clones, about 90% found once. The source was peripheral blood, collected 28 days after the second AZD1222 dose. These receptors were collected from an adult who received the AZD1222 COVID-19 vaccine. Both conserved end residues are part of each CDR3. Fields, in order: clone size, V gene, CDR3 length, J gene, D gene, CDR3 DNA, CDR3 protein. A D gene is named only where the DNA matches it firmly. A row's size may be missing; if present it is once, few, many or a size class.

clone size: -; V gene: TRBV19; CDR3 length: 14; J gene: TRBJ1-5; D gene: TRBD1; CDR3 DNA: TGTGCCACCTCGGACAGGGCGGGCAATCAGCCCCAGCATTTT; CDR3 protein: CATSDRAGNQPQHF
clone size: -; V gene: TRBV13; CDR3 length: 14; J gene: TRBJ1-1; D gene: -; CDR3 DNA: TGTGCCAGCAGCTTAGAGTACCCGGGGGCTGAAGCTTTCTTT; CDR3 protein: CASSLEYPGAEAFF
clone size: -; V gene: TRBV6-5; CDR3 length: 15; J gene: TRBJ1-4; D gene: -; CDR3 DNA: TGTGCCAGCAGTTACTCAGGACAGAATAATGAAAAACTGTTTTTT; CDR3 protein: CASSYSGQNNEKLFF
clone size: -; V gene: TRBV7-9; CDR3 length: 14; J gene: TRBJ1-4; D gene: -; CDR3 DNA: TGTGCCAGCAGCTTAGCCTCAATCAGGGAAAAACTGTTTTTT; CDR3 protein: CASSLASIREKLFF
clone size: once; V gene: TRBV6-5; CDR3 length: 16; J gene: TRBJ2-1; D gene: TRBD2; CDR3 DNA: TGTGCCAGCAGTTACTTCAGCGGGGGGCCCTACAATGAGCAGTTCTTC; CDR3 protein: CASSYFSGGPYNEQFF
clone size: -; V gene: TRBV4-3; CDR3 length: 14; J gene: TRBJ1-4; D gene: -; CDR3 DNA: TGCGCCAGCAGCCAAGAGAAGGGGAGAGAAAAACTGTTTTTT; CDR3 protein: CASSQEKGREKLFF
clone size: -; V gene: TRBV18; CDR3 length: 16; J gene: TRBJ1-2; D gene: -; CDR3 DNA: TGTGCCAGCTTAAGGCTTGGCCGGGGCTTTAACTATGGCTACACCTTC; CDR3 protein: CASLRLGRGFNYGYTF
clone size: -; V gene: TRBV27; CDR3 length: 15; J gene: TRBJ1-1; D gene: TRBD1; CDR3 DNA: TGTGCCAGCAGTGCCACCAGGGGGCGCCGAACTGAAGCTTTCTTT; CDR3 protein: CASSATRGRRTEAFF
clone size: -; V gene: TRBV4-3; CDR3 length: 15; J gene: TRBJ2-7; D gene: -; CDR3 DNA: TGCGCCAGCAGCATCAAGGGGGGGGCACCCTACGAGCAGTACTTC; CDR3 protein: CASSIKGGAPYEQYF
clone size: once; V gene: TRBV7-8; CDR3 length: 13; J gene: TRBJ2-1; D gene: -; CDR3 DNA: TGTGCCAGCAGCCTTAGCGGATACAATGAGCAGTTCTTC; CDR3 protein: CASSLSGYNEQFF
clone size: -; V gene: TRBV28; CDR3 length: 15; J gene: TRBJ2-2; D gene: -; CDR3 DNA: TGTGCCAGCAGTTTACCCAGGCACAACACCGGGGAGCTGTTTTTT; CDR3 protein: CASSLPRHNTGELFF
clone size: -; V gene: TRBV5-1; CDR3 length: 15; J gene: TRBJ2-3; D gene: -; CDR3 DNA: TGCGCCAGCAGCCCCGATTTAATACGGGCAGATACGCAGTATTTT; CDR3 protein: CASSPDLIRADTQYF
clone size: -; V gene: TRBV3-1/TRBV3-2; CDR3 length: 15; J gene: TRBJ2-7; D gene: -; CDR3 DNA: TGTGCCAGCAGCCAAAGTAGCAATATCGCCTACGAGCAGTACTTC; CDR3 protein: CASSQSSNIAYEQYF
clone size: -; V gene: TRBV6-1; CDR3 length: 13; J gene: TRBJ1-5; D gene: -; CDR3 DNA: TGTGCCAGCAGTGAAGGGGGCGATCAGCCCCAGCATTTT; CDR3 protein: CASSEGGDQPQHF
clone size: -; V gene: TRBV7-9; CDR3 length: 14; J gene: TRBJ1-4; D gene: -; CDR3 DNA: TGTGCCAGCAGCACCCCCGGGAGTAATGAAAAACTGTTTTTT; CDR3 protein: CASSTPGSNEKLFF
clone size: -; V gene: TRBV5-5; CDR3 length: 15; J gene: TRBJ2-1; D gene: TRBD2; CDR3 DNA: TGTGCCAGCAGCCTATCGGGACTAGCGTACAATGAGCAGTTCTTC; CDR3 protein: CASSLSGLAYNEQFF
clone size: -; V gene: TRBV18; CDR3 length: 17; J gene: TRBJ1-1; D gene: TRBD1; CDR3 DNA: TGTGCCAGCTCACCACCTCAGAGACAGGGAACCCCCGCTGAAGCTTTCTTT; CDR3 protein: CASSPPQRQGTPAEAFF
clone size: -; V gene: TRBV9; CDR3 length: 15; J gene: TRBJ2-7; D gene: -; CDR3 DNA: TGTGCCAGCAGCCCTCTGGCCGGGAGTTACTACGAGCAGTACTTC; CDR3 protein: CASSPLAGSYYEQYF
clone size: -; V gene: TRBV15; CDR3 length: 16; J gene: TRBJ2-7; D gene: -; CDR3 DNA: TGTGCCACCAGCAGAGGAGAAGGCAGGGGGGCCTACGAGCAGTACTTC; CDR3 protein: CATSRGEGRGAYEQYF
clone size: -; V gene: TRBV13; CDR3 length: 16; J gene: TRBJ2-1; D gene: -; CDR3 DNA: TGTGCCAGCAGCTTAGGCGTGGGGGCAGGTTTTTTTGAGCAGTTCTTC; CDR3 protein: CASSLGVGAGFFEQFF
clone size: -; V gene: TRBV11-2; CDR3 length: 15; J gene: TRBJ2-1; D gene: TRBD2; CDR3 DNA: TGTGCCAGCAGCTTAGAAGCGGGGGGTTACAATGAGCAGTTCTTC; CDR3 protein: CASSLEAGGYNEQFF
clone size: once; V gene: TRBV7-9; CDR3 length: 14; J gene: TRBJ2-1; D gene: -; CDR3 DNA: TGTGCCAGCAGCCCATCCCGGGAATACAATGAGCAGTTCTTC; CDR3 protein: CASSPSREYNEQFF
clone size: -; V gene: TRBV11-2; CDR3 length: 14; J gene: TRBJ1-5; D gene: -; CDR3 DNA: TGTGCCAGCAGCTACGGGGGAAGCAATCAGCCCCAGCATTTT; CDR3 protein: CASSYGGSNQPQHF
clone size: -; V gene: TRBV6-5; CDR3 length: 12; J gene: TRBJ1-1; D gene: -; CDR3 DNA: TGTGCCAGCAGTAGGCTGAACACTGAAGCTTTCTTT; CDR3 protein: CASSRLNTEAFF
clone size: -; V gene: TRBV12-3/TRBV12-4; CDR3 length: 13; J gene: TRBJ1-3; D gene: -; CDR3 DNA: TGTGCCAGCAGTTTGATCTCCTCGGGCACCATATATTTT; CDR3 protein: CASSLISSGTIYF
clone size: -; V gene: TRBV7-9; CDR3 length: 12; J gene: TRBJ1-6; D gene: -; CDR3 DNA: TGTGCCAGCAGCCCCCAAAAGGGTGATTTCCACTTT; CDR3 protein: CASSPQKGDFHF
clone size: -; V gene: TRBV19; CDR3 length: 15; J gene: TRBJ1-2; D gene: -; CDR3 DNA: TGTGCCAGTAGTATAGGGGGCAGCGCCAACTATGGCTACACCTTC; CDR3 protein: CASSIGGSANYGYTF
clone size: -; V gene: TRBV5-4; CDR3 length: 16; J gene: TRBJ2-2; D gene: -; CDR3 DNA: TGTGCCAGCAGTTGGGTCGGGGGCTCCATCATCGGGGAGCTGTTTTTT; CDR3 protein: CASSWVGGSIIGELFF
clone size: -; V gene: TRBV6-5; CDR3 length: 15; J gene: TRBJ2-1; D gene: -; CDR3 DNA: TGTGCCAGTAAAAAGGGGAGTAGCTCCTACAATGAGCAGTTCTTC; CDR3 protein: CASKKGSSSYNEQFF
clone size: once; V gene: TRBV19; CDR3 length: 16; J gene: TRBJ1-4; D gene: -; CDR3 DNA: TGTGCCAGTAGTATCCAAGGACAGCGGTACAATGAAAAACTGTTTTTT; CDR3 protein: CASSIQGQRYNEKLFF
clone size: few; V gene: TRBV11-2; CDR3 length: 14; J gene: TRBJ2-7; D gene: TRBD1; CDR3 DNA: TGTGCCAGCAGCTCTCGACAGGGGGCCTACGAGCAGTACTTC; CDR3 protein: CASSSRQGAYEQYF
clone size: -; V gene: TRBV7-3; CDR3 length: 15; J gene: TRBJ2-1; D gene: -; CDR3 DNA: TGTGCCAGCAGCTCCCTAGGGGGGGGCGGCGATGAGCAGTTCTTC; CDR3 protein: CASSSLGGGGDEQFF
clone size: once; V gene: TRBV15; CDR3 length: 15; J gene: TRBJ1-4; D gene: -; CDR3 DNA: TGTGCCACCAGCAGGACCGGGACATCAGATGAAAAACTGTTTTTT; CDR3 protein: CATSRTGTSDEKLFF
clone size: -; V gene: TRBV6-5; CDR3 length: 14; J gene: TRBJ2-3; D gene: TRBD2; CDR3 DNA: TGTGCCAGCAGCATACTAGCGGCCACAGATACGCAGTATTTT; CDR3 protein: CASSILAATDTQYF
clone size: -; V gene: TRBV9; CDR3 length: 14; J gene: TRBJ1-1; D gene: -; CDR3 DNA: TGTGCCAGCAGCGTGGGACTGACGAACACTGAAGCTTTCTTT; CDR3 protein: CASSVGLTNTEAFF
clone size: -; V gene: TRBV24-1; CDR3 length: 14; J gene: TRBJ1-2; D gene: -; CDR3 DNA: TGTGCCACCAGTGATCCACTCAGGGTTGGTGGCTACACCTTC; CDR3 protein: CATSDPLRVGGYTF
clone size: -; V gene: TRBV2; CDR3 length: 14; J gene: TRBJ1-2; D gene: TRBD1; CDR3 DNA: TGTGCCAGCAGTGGTGCGGGACAGGGGGTTGGCTACACCTTC; CDR3 protein: CASSGAGQGVGYTF
clone size: -; V gene: TRBV5-6; CDR3 length: 15; J gene: TRBJ2-5; D gene: TRBD1; CDR3 DNA: TGTGCCAGCAGCCCGGACGGGACAGGGGCAGAGACCCAGTACTTC; CDR3 protein: CASSPDGTGAETQYF
clone size: -; V gene: TRBV6-5; CDR3 length: 15; J gene: TRBJ1-4; D gene: -; CDR3 DNA: TGTGCCAGCAGTTACGTGCACAGCGGTAATGAAAAACTGTTTTTT; CDR3 protein: CASSYVHSGNEKLFF
clone size: -; V gene: TRBV19; CDR3 length: 13; J gene: TRBJ2-7; D gene: -; CDR3 DNA: TGTGCCAGTAGTAGCTCCCCCCTTTACGAGCAGTACTTC; CDR3 protein: CASSSSPLYEQYF
clone size: -; V gene: TRBV28; CDR3 length: 13; J gene: TRBJ1-5; D gene: -; CDR3 DNA: TGTGCCAGCTCTCGGGACGGCAATCAGCCCCAGCATTTT; CDR3 protein: CASSRDGNQPQHF
clone size: -; V gene: TRBV7-8; CDR3 length: 14; J gene: TRBJ2-5; D gene: -; CDR3 DNA: TGTGCCAGCAGCTCCCCCGGGGCTGGAGAGACCCAGTACTTC; CDR3 protein: CASSSPGAGETQYF
clone size: -; V gene: TRBV9; CDR3 length: 15; J gene: TRBJ2-7; D gene: -; CDR3 DNA: TGTGCCAGCAGCGATCGACAGGATAGCTCCTACGAGCAGTACTTC; CDR3 protein: CASSDRQDSSYEQYF